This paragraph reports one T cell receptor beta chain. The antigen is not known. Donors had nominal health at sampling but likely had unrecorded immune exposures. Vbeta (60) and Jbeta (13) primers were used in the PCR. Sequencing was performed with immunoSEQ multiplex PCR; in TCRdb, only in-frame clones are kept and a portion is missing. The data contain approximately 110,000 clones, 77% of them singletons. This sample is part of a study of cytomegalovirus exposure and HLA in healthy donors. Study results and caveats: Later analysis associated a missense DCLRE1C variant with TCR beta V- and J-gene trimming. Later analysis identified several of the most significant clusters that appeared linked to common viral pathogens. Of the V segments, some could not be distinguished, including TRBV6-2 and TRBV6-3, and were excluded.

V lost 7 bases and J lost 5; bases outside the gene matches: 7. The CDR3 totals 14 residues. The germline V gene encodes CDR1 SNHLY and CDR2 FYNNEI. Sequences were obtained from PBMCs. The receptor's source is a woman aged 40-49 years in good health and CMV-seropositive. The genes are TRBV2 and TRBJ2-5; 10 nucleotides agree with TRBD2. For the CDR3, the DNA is TGTGCCAGCACCCTACTAGCGGGGAGGGAGACCCAGTACTTC. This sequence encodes CASTLLAGRETQYF. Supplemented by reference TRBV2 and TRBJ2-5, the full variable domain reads EPEVTQTPSHQVTQMGQEVILRCVPISNHLYFYWYRQILGQKVEFLVSFYNNEISEKSEIFDDQFSVERPDGSNFTLKIRSTKLEDSAMYFCASTLLAGRETQYFGPGTRLLVL.